This TCR beta chain was profiled in a study of blood T cell repertoires in COVID-19. Study as a whole: COVID-19 samples, acute and convalescent, were from the United States, Italy and Spain. Sources were T cells, B-cell-depleted T cells, or PBMCs; the material itself was cDNA or gDNA.

As handled by the study authors: Estimated nucleated cell counts came from reference gene primer amplification. This table comes from immunoSEQ multiplex PCR, and its TCRdb copy is limited to in-frame clones, with some not included. V, J and clone size reflect that table, while D and trimming were determined from the DNA. Of a few hundred thousand clones in the sample, about nine tenths were seen once. After removal of 2 bases from V and 10 bases from J, the junction contained 17 bases not matched to a gene. CDR1 and CDR2 from the germline V gene are LGHDT and YNNKEL (reference sequence). This CDR3 is built from 17 residues.

The specimen was peripheral blood. The genes are TRBV3-1 (or the pseudogene TRBV3-2) and TRBJ2-3, with 8 bases that match TRBD2. The clonotype was recovered from a man between 18 and 29 years old with active or convalescent COVID-19. The CDR3 region has the DNA TGTGCCAGCAGCCAACGGACGATGGGCGGGGGGTTTTATCCGCAGTATTTT. The encoded protein is CASSQRTMGGGFYPQYF.